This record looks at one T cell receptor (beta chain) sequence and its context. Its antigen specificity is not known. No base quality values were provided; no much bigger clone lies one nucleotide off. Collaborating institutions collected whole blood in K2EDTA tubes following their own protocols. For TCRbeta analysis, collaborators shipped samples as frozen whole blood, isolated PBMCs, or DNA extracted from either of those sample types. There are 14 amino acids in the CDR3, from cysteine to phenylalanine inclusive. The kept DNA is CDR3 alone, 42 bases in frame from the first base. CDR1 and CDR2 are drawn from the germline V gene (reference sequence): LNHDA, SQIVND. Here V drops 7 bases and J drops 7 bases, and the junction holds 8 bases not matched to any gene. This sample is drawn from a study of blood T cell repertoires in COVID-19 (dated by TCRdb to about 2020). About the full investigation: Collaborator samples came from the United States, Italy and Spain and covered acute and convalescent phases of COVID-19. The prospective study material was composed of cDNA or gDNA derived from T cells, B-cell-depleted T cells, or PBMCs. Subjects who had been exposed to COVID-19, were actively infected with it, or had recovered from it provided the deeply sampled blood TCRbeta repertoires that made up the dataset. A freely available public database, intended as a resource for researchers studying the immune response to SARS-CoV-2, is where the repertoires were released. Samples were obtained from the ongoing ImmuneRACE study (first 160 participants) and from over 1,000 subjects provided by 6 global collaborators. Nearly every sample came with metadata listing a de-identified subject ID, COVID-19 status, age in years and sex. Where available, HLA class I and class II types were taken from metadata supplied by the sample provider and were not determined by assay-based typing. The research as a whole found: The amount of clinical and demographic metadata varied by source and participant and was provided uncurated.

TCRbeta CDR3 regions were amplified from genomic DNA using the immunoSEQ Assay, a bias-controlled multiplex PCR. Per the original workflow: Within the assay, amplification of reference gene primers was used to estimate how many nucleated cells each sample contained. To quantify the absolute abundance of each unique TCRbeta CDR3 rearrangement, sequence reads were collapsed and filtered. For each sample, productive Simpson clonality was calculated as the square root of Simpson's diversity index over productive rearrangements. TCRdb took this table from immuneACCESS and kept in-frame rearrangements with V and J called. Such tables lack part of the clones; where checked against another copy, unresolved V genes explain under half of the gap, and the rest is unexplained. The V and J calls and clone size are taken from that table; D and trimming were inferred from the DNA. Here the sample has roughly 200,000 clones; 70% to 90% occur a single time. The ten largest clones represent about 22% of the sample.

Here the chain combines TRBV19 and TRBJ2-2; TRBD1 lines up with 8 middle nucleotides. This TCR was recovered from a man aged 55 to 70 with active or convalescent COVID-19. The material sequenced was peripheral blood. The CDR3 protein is CASTPGQGSGELFF. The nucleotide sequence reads TGTGCCAGTACCCCAGGACAGGGAAGCGGGGAGCTGTTTTTT.